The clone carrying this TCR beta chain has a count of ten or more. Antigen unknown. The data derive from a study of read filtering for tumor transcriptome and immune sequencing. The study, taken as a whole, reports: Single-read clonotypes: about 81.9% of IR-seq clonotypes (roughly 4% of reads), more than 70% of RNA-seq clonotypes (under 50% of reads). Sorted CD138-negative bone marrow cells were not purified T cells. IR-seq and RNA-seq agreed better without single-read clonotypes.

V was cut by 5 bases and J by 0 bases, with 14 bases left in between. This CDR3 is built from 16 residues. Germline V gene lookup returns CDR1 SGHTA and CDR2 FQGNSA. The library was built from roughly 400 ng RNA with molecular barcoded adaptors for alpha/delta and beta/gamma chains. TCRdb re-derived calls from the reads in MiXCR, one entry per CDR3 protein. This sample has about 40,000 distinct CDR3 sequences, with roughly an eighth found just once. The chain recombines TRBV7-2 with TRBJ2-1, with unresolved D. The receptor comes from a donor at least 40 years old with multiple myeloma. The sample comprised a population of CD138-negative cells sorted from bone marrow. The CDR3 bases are TGTGCCAGCAGCCCGAGTCTAGGAAACTCCTACAATGAGCAGTTCTTC. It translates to CASSPSLGNSYNEQFF.